This TCR beta chain was captured in a study of spatial heterogeneity in lung cancer. This clonotype was recorded many times. Its matching antigen is unknown. Time point given: sample taken at primary tumor resection. CDR3 length: 14 amino acids. V gave up 4 bases and J gave up 10 bases; unmatched junction bases: 5. Germline V gene sequence: CDR1 LGHDT, CDR2 YNNKEL (reference sequence). TCRdb itself ran the 5' RACE reads through MiXCR, one entry per CDR3 protein. The sample yields roughly 19,000 distinct CDR3 sequences, 6.5% to 8.5% seen once. Whole-study findings and limits: Tumor mutation counts were tracked by expanded intratumoral alpha and beta TCR counts.

The receptor was isolated from a male donor with early-stage non-small cell lung cancer. The V call is TRBV3-1, the J call TRBJ1-6; 9 positions match TRBD1. Specimen: lung tumor tissue, collected at surgery. This CDR3 reads CASSPTGGGSPLHF. As DNA, the CDR3 is TGTGCCAGCAGCCCGACAGGGGGTGGCTCACCCCTCCACTTT.